These 27 T cell receptor beta chains share one sample of origin, sequenced in a study of T cells after yellow fever vaccination. TCRdb used MiXCR to reprocess the 5' RACE reads, holding one entry per CDR3 protein. The data hold some 390,000 distinct CDR3 sequences, with around 19% observed a single time. This material consisted of PBMCs, taken before the yellow fever booster vaccination. The receptors stem from a young man who received the YFV17D yellow fever vaccine.

In this sample, this clonotype turned up a few times. The CDR3 coding sequence is TGTGCCAGCAGCTTCAGGGGATCTAAAGAGACCCAGTACTTC. Translated, it gives CASSFRGSKETQYF. The chain links TRBV7-3 to TRBJ2-5, with D possibly being TRBD1 (6 bases). The germline gives CDR1 SGHTA, CDR2 FQGTGA. The CDR3 runs to 14 residues. The V end was cut by 3 bases, the J end by 3 bases, with 11 bases between.

The table lists this clonotype with many counts. J is TRBJ2-5 and V is TRBV15; tentative D call: TRBD2 (7 bases). Germline values: CDR1 LNHNV, CDR2 YYDKDF (reference sequence). Trimming left V 0 bases short and J 1 base short, with 12 bases between. CDR3 length: 16 amino acids. In DNA form, the CDR3 reads TGTGCCACCAGCAGAGAAAGGGGGGGGCCCCAAGAGACCCAGTACTTC. This gives the protein CATSRERGGPQETQYF.

V usage is TRBV7-9 and J usage is TRBJ1-4, with D possibly being TRBD1 (5 bases). The CDR3 is 16 residues long. Germline loops: CDR1 SEHNR, CDR2 FQNEAQ (reference sequence). V was cut by 0 bases and J by 7 bases, with 15 bases left in between. The CDR3 DNA sequence: TGTGCCAGCAGCTTAGCGCACGGGGGGTTGGGTGAAAAACTGTTTTTT. Translating it yields CASSLAHGGLGEKLFF.

The rearrangement joins TRBV7-3 to TRBJ1-3; D remains ambiguous. V lost 2 bases to trimming and J lost 0 bases, with 8 bases between them. This CDR3 has 15 residues. CDR1 is SGHTA and CDR2 is FQGTGA in the germline V gene. The CDR3 nucleotides read TGTGCCAGCAGCTTAGGACCCGGCTCTGGAAACACCATATATTTT. It is translated as CASSLGPGSGNTIYF.

This clonotype was detected a few times. The chain employs TRBV3-1 and TRBJ2-3; the match to TRBD1 covers 9 bases. The CDR3 spans 15 residues. Germline V gene lookup returns CDR1 LGHDT and CDR2 YNNKEL (reference sequence). Unmatched junction bases numbered 4, after V lost 4 bases and J lost 2 bases. The DNA for the CDR3 is TGTGCCAGCAGCCCGGGACAGGGATTCACAGATACGCAGTATTTT. It codes for CASSPGQGFTDTQYF.

The chain is built from TRBV7-2 and TRBJ1-5; 12 bases agree with TRBD1. The V gene's germline CDR1 is SGHTA and CDR2 FQGNSA. The CDR3 length is 17 residues. With V trimmed by 4 bases and J by 10 bases, 14 bases remained unmatched. The CDR3 nucleotides read TGTGCCAGCAGCTCAAAGGCGGGGACAGGGGGCGAAGAACCCCAGCATTTT. Residues: CASSSKAGTGGEEPQHF. The full variable domain, completed using reference TRBV7-2 and TRBJ1-5, is GAGVSQSPSNKVTEKGKDVELRCDPISGHTALYWYRQSLGQGLEFLIYFQGNSAPDKSGLPSDRFSAERTGGSVSTLTIQRTQQEDSAVYLCASSSKAGTGGEEPQHFGDGTRLSIL.

This clonotype has only a few counts. The chain couples TRBV12-3 or TRBV12-4 to TRBJ2-2, with no clear D. The CDR3 has 14 residues. V lost 4 bases and J 1 base, leaving 7 bases between the germline ends. CDR3 in amino acids: CASSSSRNTGELFF. The DNA for the CDR3 is TGTGCCAGCAGTTCGTCCAGGAACACCGGGGAGCTGTTTTTT.

The gene calls are TRBV10-3 and TRBJ1-1; no clear D gene. The CDR3 length is 13 residues. V lost 8 bases and J lost 1, with 11 bases in between. CDR1 is ENHRY and CDR2 is SYGVKD in the germline V gene. The CDR3 DNA reads TGTGCCATCGGCAGAATAGGGAACACTGAAGCTTTCTTT. Translating gives CAIGRIGNTEAFF.

The chain has TRBV5-6 and TRBJ2-7; maybe TRBD2 (6 bases). Trimming pared 1 base from V and 9 bases from J, leaving 17 bases between. The CDR3 covers 14 residues. Germline assignment: CDR1 SGHDT and CDR2 YYEEEE. CDR3 sequence (DNA): TGTGCCAGCAGCTTGTCGTCTGGGAGGCCACGGCAGTACGTC. Amino acid sequence: CASSLSSGRPRQYV.

The chain combines TRBV4-1 with TRBJ2-7, with a tentative D call TRBD2 (6 bases). CDR1 and CDR2 from the germline V gene are MGHRA and YSYEKL. V gave up 0 bases and J gave up 3 bases, with 9 bases separating them. This CDR3 spans 14 amino acids. The CDR3 DNA reads TGCGCCAGCAGCCAAGAAGACGGGGGCTACGAGCAGTACGTC. Translated: CASSQEDGGYEQYV.

This clonotype was recorded at least ten times. The chain employs TRBV7-9 and TRBJ2-5; no definite D call. Trimming took off 5 bases at V and 2 bases at J, with 12 bases between the two ends. The CDR3 length is 14 residues. The germline V gene has CDR1 SEHNR and CDR2 FQNEAQ (reference sequence). The CDR3 DNA reads as TGTGCCAGCAGCGCCCATTTCAGTCAAGAGACCCAGTACTTC. Amino acids: CASSAHFSQETQYF.

This clonotype was observed a few times. The rearrangement joins TRBV3-1 to TRBJ2-3, with TRBD2 matching over 12 bases. The J segment lost 0 bases and the V segment lost 1 base, leaving 5 bases of the junction unmatched. CDR1 and CDR2 (germline): LGHDT, YNNKEL (reference sequence). The CDR3 loop spans 18 amino acids. The CDR3 region has the DNA TGTGCCAGCAGCCAAGGACTAGCGGGGGTTACTAGCACAGATACGCAGTATTTT. It codes for CASSQGLAGVTSTDTQYF.

The gene calls are TRBV18 and TRBJ2-1; D is unclear. Germline V gene data show CDR1 as KGHSH and CDR2 as LQKENI. There are 14 residues in the CDR3. With 4 bases removed from V and 5 bases from J, the gap between germline ends came to 12 bases. The CDR3 DNA reads as TGTGCCAGCTCACGCAGTATACCCGACAATGAGCAGTTCTTC. This encodes CASSRSIPDNEQFF.

The chain couples TRBV11-2 to TRBJ2-3, with D tentatively TRBD2 (6 bases). The V gene lost 5 bases and the J gene lost 2 bases, with 14 bases spanning the gap. This CDR3 contains 15 residues. CDR1 and CDR2 from the germline V gene are SGHAT and FQNNGV. The CDR3 sequence: CASSGASVLTDTQYF. The CDR3 bases are TGTGCCAGCAGCGGGGCTAGCGTACTCACAGATACGCAGTATTTT.

The chain links TRBV7-2 to TRBJ2-3; D gene unclear. With 3 bases removed from V and 8 bases from J, the gap between germline ends came to 15 bases. Germline-derived CDR1 and CDR2 are SGHTA and FQGNSA. The CDR3 is 14 residues long. The CDR3 here is CASSFRLSPGTQYF. For the CDR3, the DNA is TGTGCCAGCAGCTTCCGATTGAGCCCTGGTACGCAGTATTTT.

The CDR3 region has the DNA TGTGCCAGCAGTTCGACAGGGACCGAGCAGTACTTC. This encodes CASSSTGTEQYF. The chain has TRBV6-5 and TRBJ2-7; 7 bases line up with TRBD1. The germline V gene has CDR1 MNHEY and CDR2 SVGAGI. After removal of 4 bases from V and 6 bases from J, the junction contained 3 bases not matched to a gene. The CDR3 has 12 residues.

This clonotype was seen more than once but under ten times. The chain combines TRBV5-1 with TRBJ1-1, with D unresolved. CDR3 size: 15 residues. Germline CDR1 and CDR2: SGHRS and YFSETQ. The V gene lost 4 bases and the J gene lost 1 base, with 14 bases spanning the gap. CDR3 loop: CASSPRVRENTEAFF. The CDR3 nucleotides read TGCGCCAGCAGCCCCCGTGTCAGAGAGAACACTGAAGCTTTCTTT.

This clonotype was found a few times. The V gene is TRBV7-9, the J gene TRBJ2-1; D is undetermined. CDR3 length: 12 amino acids. CDR1 SEHNR and CDR2 FQNEAQ come from the germline V gene (reference sequence). Trimming pared 5 bases from V and 7 bases from J, leaving 9 bases between. DNA of the CDR3: TGTGCCAGCAGCACTACTAAAAATGAGCAGTTCTTC. It specifies CASSTTKNEQFF.

The DNA for the CDR3 is TGTGCCACCCGATTCCAGGGGGCTATACGCTACACCTTC. Translated, it gives CATRFQGAIRYTF. The V call is TRBV15, the J call TRBJ1-2, with 8 bases fitting TRBD1. The CDR3 has 13 residues. Germline trimming cut 8 bases from V and 9 bases from J; bases unmatched to any gene: 11. Germline assignment: CDR1 LNHNV and CDR2 YYDKDF (reference sequence).

The table lists this clonotype with a few counts. V is TRBV5-1 and J is TRBJ2-3; 12 bases line up with TRBD2. V shed 2 bases and J 4 bases; nucleotides not matched to a gene: 8. The CDR3 sequence is 17 residues long. The germline CDR1 and CDR2 sequences are SGHRS and YFSETQ. CDR3 DNA sequence: TGCGCCAGCAGCTTCGCTAGCGGGGGGGCCGGCCCAGATACGCAGTATTTT. This sequence encodes CASSFASGGAGPDTQYF.

This chain connects TRBV4-3 to TRBJ2-1; 9 bases agree with TRBD1. The CDR3 has 16 amino acids. CDR1 and CDR2 (germline): LGHNA, YSLEER. Germline trimming cut 4 bases from V and 2 bases from J; bases unmatched to any gene: 6. The CDR3 loop reads CASSPERDRAYNEQFF. The DNA of the CDR3 is TGCGCCAGCAGCCCAGAGAGGGACAGGGCCTACAATGAGCAGTTCTTC.

The V call is TRBV6-5, the J call TRBJ2-3, with a weak D call TRBD2 (6 bases). The ends were cut back, 0 bases at V and 6 bases at J, with 13 bases in the middle. The CDR3 sequence is 15 residues long. Germline V gives CDR1 MNHEY, CDR2 SVGAGI. In DNA form, the CDR3 reads TGTGCCAGCAGTTACTCGATACTAGCTGGCGATACGCAGTATTTT. It yields the protein CASSYSILAGDTQYF.

This clonotype came up a few times. The chain links TRBV6-5 to TRBJ2-2; no reliable D call. This CDR3 region has 17 residues. Germline values: CDR1 MNHEY, CDR2 SVGAGI. V dropped 1 base and J dropped 2 bases, with 14 bases sitting between them. Written as DNA, the CDR3 is TGTGCCAGCAGTTACTTACCTCGCCTGGAAAACACCGGGGAGCTGTTTTTT. It is translated as CASSYLPRLENTGELFF.

This clonotype was found once. The chain couples TRBV28 to TRBJ1-4; D is uncertain. This CDR3 spans 14 amino acids. CDR1 is MDHEN, CDR2 SYDVKM, per germline. V was clipped by 9 bases and J by 0 bases, with 11 bases between them. CDR3 in DNA: TGTGCCAGTTTGACGGCTGCAACTAATGAAAAACTGTTTTTT. Protein sequence: CASLTAATNEKLFF.

Ten or more counts support this clonotype. The chain has TRBV7-8 and TRBJ1-5; a weak D match, TRBD1 (6 bases). CDR1 is SGHVS, CDR2 FQNEAQ, per germline. The CDR3 spans 18 residues. V gave up 4 bases and J gave up 0 bases, with 19 bases separating them. Written as DNA, the CDR3 is TGTGCCAGCAGCTCCAGCCGACAGGCCCCCTATAGCAATCAGCCCCAGCATTTT. This translates into CASSSSRQAPYSNQPQHF.

This clonotype came up a few times. This chain connects TRBV28 to TRBJ2-1, with a tentative D call TRBD1 (6 bases). Germline V gives CDR1 MDHEN, CDR2 SYDVKM. Trimming removed 5 bases at V and 7 bases at J, with 12 bases between. The CDR3 runs 13 residues. CDR3: CASSTGTGNEQFF. CDR3 bases: TGTGCCAGCAGTACCGGAACAGGGAATGAGCAGTTCTTC.

V usage is TRBV4-3 and J usage is TRBJ2-1, with 7 nucleotides matching TRBD2. CDR3 size: 16 residues. Germline CDR1 reads LGHNA; CDR2 reads YSLEER. V was pared by 0 bases and J by 7 bases, with 9 bases of the junction left unmatched. This CDR3 reads CASSQDPRGGYNEQFF. CDR3 nucleotides: TGCGCCAGCAGCCAAGATCCTCGCGGGGGATATAATGAGCAGTTCTTC.